One and the same sample provided the 10 T cell receptor beta chains below, sequenced in a study of CD8 T cells in Susac syndrome. Random hexamers were used to reverse transcribe the RNA input (about 0.5 to 1 ug). TCRdb reprocessed the immunoSEQ multiplex PCR reads via MiXCR and lists one record per CDR3 protein. The sample includes fewer than 350,000 distinct CDR3 sequences, roughly 85% of them seen just once. The sequencing input was CD8+ T cells from PBMCs. The source of these receptors is a human donor with multiple sclerosis.

The chain is built from TRBV30 and TRBJ2-2, with 7 bases lining up with TRBD2. The CDR3 is made up of 14 amino acids. J lost 6 bases, V lost 3 bases, and 7 bases had no gene match. Germline values: CDR1 GTSNPN, CDR2 SVGIG (reference sequence). For the CDR3, the DNA is TGTGCCTGGAGGGTAGGACTAGGGGCCGGGGAGCTGTTTTTT. Its translation is CAWRVGLGAGELFF.

The chain recombines TRBV2 with TRBJ2-1, with D perhaps matching TRBD2 (6 bases). Trimming pared 7 bases from V and 3 bases from J, leaving 10 bases between. This CDR3 is 13 amino acids long. Germline V gene data show CDR1 as SNHLY and CDR2 as FYNNEI. In DNA form, the CDR3 reads TGTGCCAGCACTAGCGCGATCTACAATGAGCAGTTCTTC. Translation gives CASTSAIYNEQFF.

The J gene is TRBJ2-1, the V gene TRBV10-1; D unclear. V dropped 5 bases and J dropped 6 bases, with 14 bases sitting between them. Germline V gene data show CDR1 as WNHNN and CDR2 as SYGVQD (reference sequence). This CDR3 is built from 14 residues. The CDR3 reads CASSRAPRGNEQFF. As DNA, the CDR3 is TGCGCCAGCAGTCGAGCGCCCAGAGGCAATGAGCAGTTCTTC.

A single count supports this clonotype. At one boundary the junction diverges from the germline segment, which might be a read error. This chain uses TRBV20-1 with TRBJ1-6; D unclear. Germline CDR1 and CDR2: DFQATT and SNEGSKA (reference sequence). The CDR3 runs 13 residues. This CDR3 reads CSARELRNSPLHF. The CDR3 DNA reads as TGCAGTGCGAGAGAACTGAGGAATTCACCCCTCCACTTT.

This chain uses TRBV6-2 or TRBV6-3 with TRBJ2-1; the match to TRBD2 covers 8 bases. The length of the CDR3 is 13 residues. Germline V gene lookup returns CDR1 MNHEY and CDR2 SVGEGT. The V and J ends lost 6 bases and 5 bases, in that order; junction bases with no gene match: 3. Written as DNA, the CDR3 is TGTGCCAGCAGCCGACTAGCGAACAATGAGCAGTTCTTC. Translating gives CASSRLANNEQFF.

This clonotype was counted a few times. This rearrangement joins TRBV28 to TRBJ2-2; a weak D match, TRBD1 (5 bases). Germline lookup yields CDR1 MDHEN and CDR2 SYDVKM. This CDR3 has 14 residues. The V end was cut by 3 bases, the J end by 3 bases, with 8 bases between. CDR3 DNA: TGTGCCAGCAGTTTTAGGGGCGACACCGGGGAGCTGTTTTTT. Its protein product is CASSFRGDTGELFF.

V gene TRBV6-5 combines with J gene TRBJ1-1; maybe TRBD1 (5 bases). Germline V gene lookup returns CDR1 MNHEY and CDR2 SVGAGI. Deletions cut 5 bases from V and 4 bases from J, with 11 bases between. The CDR3 runs to 13 residues. CDR3 sequence reads: CASSQGIGTEAFF. In nucleotides, the CDR3 is TGTGCCAGCAGTCAGGGAATAGGCACTGAAGCTTTCTTT.

This chain joins TRBV12-3 or TRBV12-4 and TRBJ2-1; D not certain. The CDR3 is 15 residues long. The V gene lost 3 bases and the J gene lost 0 bases, with 9 bases spanning the gap. The CDR3 is CASSFLVSSYNEQFF. DNA of the CDR3: TGTGCCAGCAGTTTTCTGGTAAGCTCCTACAATGAGCAGTTCTTC.

The CDR3, as DNA: TGCGCCAGCAGCCAAGATCGGGCGGGGATCTACGAGCAGTACTTC. Its protein is CASSQDRAGIYEQYF. The rearrangement uses TRBV4-3 and TRBJ2-7, with D perhaps TRBD2 (6 bases). The CDR3 spans 15 residues. With 0 bases removed from V and 3 bases from J, the gap between germline ends came to 12 bases. Germline V gives CDR1 LGHNA, CDR2 YSLEER.

There are a few counts of this clonotype. This chain joins TRBV2 and TRBJ1-1; 12 bases line up with TRBD1. J gave up 1 base and V 3 bases, and 0 bases lay outside the gene matches. This CDR3 has 15 residues. Germline V gene sequence: CDR1 SNHLY, CDR2 FYNNEI. Written as DNA, the CDR3 is TGTGCCAGCAGTGAGGGACAGGGGGCGAACACTGAAGCTTTCTTT. Its protein is CASSEGQGANTEAFF.